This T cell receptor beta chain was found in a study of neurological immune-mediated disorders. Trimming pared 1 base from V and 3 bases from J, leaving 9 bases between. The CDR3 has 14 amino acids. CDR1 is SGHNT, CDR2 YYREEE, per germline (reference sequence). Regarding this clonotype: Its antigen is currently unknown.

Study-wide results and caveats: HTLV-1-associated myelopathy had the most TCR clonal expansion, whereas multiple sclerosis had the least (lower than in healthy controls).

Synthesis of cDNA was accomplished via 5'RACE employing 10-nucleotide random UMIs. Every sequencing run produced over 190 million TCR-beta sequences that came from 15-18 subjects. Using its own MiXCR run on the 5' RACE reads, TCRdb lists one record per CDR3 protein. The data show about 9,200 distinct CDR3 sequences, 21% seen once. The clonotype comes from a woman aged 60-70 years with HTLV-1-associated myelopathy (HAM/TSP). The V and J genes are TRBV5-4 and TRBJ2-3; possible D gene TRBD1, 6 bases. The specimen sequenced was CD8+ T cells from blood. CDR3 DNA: TGTGCCAGCAGCTTGAACAGGGAGACAGATACGCAGTATTTT. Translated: CASSLNRETDTQYF.